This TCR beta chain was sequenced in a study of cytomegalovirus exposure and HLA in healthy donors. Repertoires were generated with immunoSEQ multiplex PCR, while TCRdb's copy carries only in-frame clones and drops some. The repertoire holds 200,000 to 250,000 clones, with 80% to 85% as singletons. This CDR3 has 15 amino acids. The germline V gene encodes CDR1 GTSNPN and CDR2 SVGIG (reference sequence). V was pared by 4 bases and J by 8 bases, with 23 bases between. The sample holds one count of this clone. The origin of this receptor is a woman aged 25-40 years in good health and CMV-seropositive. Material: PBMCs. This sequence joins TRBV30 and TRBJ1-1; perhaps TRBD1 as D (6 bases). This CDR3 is CAWNPGAGGKAEAFF. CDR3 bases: TGTGCCTGGAATCCCGGGGCGGGGGGCAAAGCCGAAGCTTTCTTT.